This T cell receptor beta chain was sequenced for a study of blood T cell repertoires in COVID-19. The V gene's germline CDR1 is MGHRA and CDR2 YSYEKL. After removal of 4 bases from V and 2 bases from J, the junction contained 4 bases not matched to a gene. The CDR3 extends over 15 amino acids. Data came from immunoSEQ multiplex PCR; TCRdb stores just in-frame clones and leaves some out. The table lists approximately 490,000 clones, more than 85% of them singletons. This receptor was obtained from a woman aged 60 to 75 who had recovered from COVID-19. This chain joins TRBV4-1 and TRBJ2-2; 7 nucleotides align to TRBD1. Sequencing was carried out using PBMCs or T cells enriched from blood (not recorded which). CDR3 DNA: TGCGCCAGCAGCCCCTACAGGGGTAACACCGGGGAGCTGTTTTTT. As protein: CASSPYRGNTGELFF.